Following are 7 T cell receptor beta chains from one sample sequenced in a study of blood T cell repertoires in COVID-19. Clones were sequenced by immunoSEQ multiplex PCR, and TCRdb holds only the in-frame ones, with some missing. The data contain 210,000 or so clones, under 90% of them singletons. The specimen was PBMCs or T cells enriched from blood (not recorded which). The receptors were gathered from a man aged 60 to 69 who had recovered from COVID-19.

This clone appeared once. Other DNA sequences within the sample encode an identical CDR3. The chain employs TRBV19 and TRBJ1-2; 7 nucleotides line up with TRBD1. CDR1 is LNHDA and CDR2 is SQIVND in the germline V gene (reference sequence). V shed 5 bases and J 0 bases; nucleotides not matched to a gene: 3. The CDR3 runs 14 residues. CDR3 sequence (DNA): TGTGCCAGTAGTCTTACAGGGGCTAACTATGGCTACACCTTC. Protein: CASSLTGANYGYTF.

This chain joins TRBV10-2 and TRBJ2-7; D call uncertain. V gave up 6 bases and J gave up 3 bases, with 6 bases separating them. Germline-derived CDR1 and CDR2 are WSHSY and SAAADI. The CDR3 spans 11 residues. CDR3 sequence reads: CASRADYEQYF. In DNA form, the CDR3 reads TGCGCCAGCAGGGCCGACTACGAGCAGTACTTC.

J is TRBJ2-1 and V is TRBV24-1; perhaps TRBD2 as D (7 bases). The CDR3 is 15 residues long. Between the trimmed V and J ends, which lost 0 bases and 7 bases, there was a span of 12 bases. The germline CDR1 and CDR2 sequences are KGHDR and SFDVKD. The CDR3 is CATSDLSGGNNEQFF. DNA for the CDR3: TGTGCCACCAGTGATTTGTCGGGGGGCAATAATGAGCAGTTCTTC.

The chain combines TRBV19 with TRBJ1-5; D is perhaps TRBD1 (6 bases). CDR1 is LNHDA, CDR2 SQIVND, per germline (reference sequence). V gave up 5 bases and J gave up 4 bases, with 9 bases separating them. The CDR3 length is 13 residues. The CDR3 DNA reads as TGTGCCAGTAGTCGGACAGAGAATCAGCCCCAGCATTTT. Its protein is CASSRTENQPQHF.

This clone was found a few times. The chain is built from TRBV6-5 and TRBJ1-2, with D possibly matching TRBD1 (6 bases). The CDR3 consists of 12 residues. Germline V gene data show CDR1 as MNHEY and CDR2 as SVGAGI. V was trimmed by 2 bases and J by 7 bases, leaving 8 bases between them. As DNA, the CDR3 is TGTGCCAGCAGTTACGTAGGGGGTGGCTACACCTTC. It encodes CASSYVGGGYTF.

V gene TRBV6-5 combines with J gene TRBJ2-3; maybe TRBD1 (5 bases). CDR1 and CDR2 from the germline V gene are MNHEY and SVGAGI. The CDR3 extends over 14 amino acids. Trimming took off 6 bases at V and 2 bases at J, with 12 bases between the two ends. CDR3 DNA: TGTGCCAGCAGCCGTTTGACAGCCACAGATACGCAGTATTTT. Translation: CASSRLTATDTQYF.

This chain links TRBV5-1 with TRBJ1-2; perhaps TRBD1 as D (6 bases). Trimming stripped 3 bases from V and 4 bases from J, with 10 bases between. The CDR3 is made up of 13 amino acids. CDR1 and CDR2 from the germline V gene are SGHRS and YFSETQ. CDR3 nucleotide sequence: TGCGCCAGCAGCTCCACAGGGACCTATGGCTACACCTTC. Translated: CASSSTGTYGYTF. The full variable domain, rest sourced from reference TRBV5-1 and TRBJ1-2, is KAGVTQTPRYLIKTRGQQVTLSCSPISGHRSVSWYQQTPGQGLQFLFEYFSETQRNKGNFPGRFSGRQFSNSRSEMNVSTLELGDSALYLCASSSTGTYGYTFGSGTRLTVV.